The clone carrying this TCR beta chain came up a few times. The antigen remains unidentified. Lactation, pregnancy, other autoimmune disease or uncontrolled infection excluded patients. The data originate from a study of T cells in Graves' hyperthyroidism and ophthalmopathy. V was cut by 1 base and J by 0 bases, with 7 bases left in between. The CDR3 consists of 15 residues. General observations from the study: Most thyroid clonotypes with frequency above 0.001 were detected in blood.

RNA transcripts provided the source from which TCR beta CDR3 regions were amplified. In the first-round RT-PCR of the TCR CDR3, the HTBI primer set was used. TCRdb re-called the multiplex PCR reads with MiXCR, one entry per CDR3 protein. The sample has more than 350,000 distinct CDR3 sequences; over 12% are singletons. This receptor was identified in a woman between 55 and 75 years old with Graves' ophthalmopathy. This rearrangement joins TRBV12-3 or TRBV12-4 to TRBJ1-3; D uncertain. The sequencing input was blood. This chain's CDR3 is CASSLVGSSGNTIYF. The CDR3 DNA follows: TGTGCCAGCAGTTTAGTCGGCAGCTCTGGAAACACCATATATTTT.